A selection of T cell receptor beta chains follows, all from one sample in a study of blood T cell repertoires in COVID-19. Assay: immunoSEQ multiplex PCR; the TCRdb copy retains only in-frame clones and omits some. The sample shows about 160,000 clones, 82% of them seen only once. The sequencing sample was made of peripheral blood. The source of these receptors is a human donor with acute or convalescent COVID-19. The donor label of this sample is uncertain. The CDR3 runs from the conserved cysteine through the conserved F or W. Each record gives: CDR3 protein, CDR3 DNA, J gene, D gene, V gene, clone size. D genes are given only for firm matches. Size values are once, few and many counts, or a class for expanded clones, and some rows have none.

CDR3: CASSQDRGLSSGYTF
DNA: TGCGCCAGCAGCCAAGATAGGGGGCTGAGCTCCGGCTACACCTTC
J: TRBJ1-2
D: TRBD1
V: TRBV4-1
size: .

CDR3: CASSLSPSGGRRMNGYTF
DNA: TGTGCCAGCAGCTTAAGCCCCAGTGGTGGCCGGAGAATGAATGGCTACACCTTC
J: TRBJ1-2
D: .
V: TRBV11-2
size: .

CDR3: CASIRAQGTEAFF
DNA: TGTGCCAGCATCCGAGCCCAGGGCACTGAAGCTTTCTTT
J: TRBJ1-1
D: .
V: TRBV12-3/TRBV12-4
size: .

CDR3: CASSLAPTSYEQYF
DNA: TGTGCCAGCAGCCTCGCGCCGACATCCTACGAGCAGTACTTC
J: TRBJ2-7
D: .
V: TRBV3-1/TRBV3-2
size: few

CDR3: CSVGHNPNYGYTF
DNA: TGCAGCGTCGGACATAATCCCAACTATGGCTACACCTTC
J: TRBJ1-2
D: .
V: TRBV29-1
size: .

CDR3: CASSLVGAEKLFF
DNA: TGTGCCAGCAGCTTGGTGGGAGCAGAAAAACTGTTTTTT
J: TRBJ1-4
D: .
V: TRBV5-4
size: .

CDR3: CASSLEDRGPTEAFF
DNA: TGTGCCAGCAGCTTGGAGGACAGGGGGCCCACTGAAGCTTTCTTT
J: TRBJ1-1
D: TRBD1
V: TRBV5-6
size: .

CDR3: CASSAHNSGQGPNYGYTF
DNA: TGTGCCAGCAGTGCCCACAATTCTGGGCAGGGCCCTAACTATGGCTACACCTTC
J: TRBJ1-2
D: .
V: TRBV25-1
size: .

CDR3: CASSLGGSTEAFF
DNA: TGTGCCAGCAGCTTAGGAGGGTCCACTGAAGCTTTCTTT
J: TRBJ1-1
D: .
V: TRBV5-8
size: .

CDR3: CASSSGHPYSNQPQHF
DNA: TGTGCCAGCAGCTCCGGACACCCGTATAGCAATCAGCCCCAGCATTTT
J: TRBJ1-5
D: .
V: TRBV7-2
size: .

CDR3: CASSPTTGINSPLHF
DNA: TGTGCCAGCAGCCCGACGACAGGGATCAATTCACCCCTCCACTTT
J: TRBJ1-6
D: TRBD1
V: TRBV7-9
size: many

CDR3: CASSPGQGHSNYGYTF
DNA: TGTGCCAGCTCACCGGGACAGGGACACTCAAACTATGGCTACACCTTC
J: TRBJ1-2
D: TRBD1
V: TRBV18
size: .

CDR3: CAWSRGDRAGGYTF
DNA: TGTGCCTGGAGTCGAGGAGACCGCGCGGGTGGCTACACCTTC
J: TRBJ1-2
D: .
V: TRBV30
size: .

CDR3: CSAAAGTGQTEAFF
DNA: TGCAGCGCAGCTGCCGGGACAGGGCAGACTGAAGCTTTCTTT
J: TRBJ1-1
D: TRBD1
V: TRBV29-1
size: .

CDR3: CASSLGLAGGSSYEQYF
DNA: TGTGCCAGCTCACTAGGACTAGCGGGGGGTTCTTCCTACGAGCAGTACTTC
J: TRBJ2-7
D: TRBD2
V: TRBV18
size: .

CDR3: CAISESRDSYGYTF
DNA: TGTGCCATCAGTGAGTCCCGGGACAGCTATGGCTACACCTTC
J: TRBJ1-2
D: TRBD1
V: TRBV10-3
size: .

CDR3: CSVDRWPYNEQFF
DNA: TGCAGCGTTGACAGATGGCCCTACAATGAGCAGTTCTTC
J: TRBJ2-1
D: .
V: TRBV29-1
size: once